The present TCR beta chain was sequenced within a study of blood T cells in healthy people across ages. Study-wide results and caveats: Diversity of TCR beta correlated strongly with naive T cell percentage.

CDR3 length equals 16 residues. Germline V gene data show CDR1 as SGHRS and CDR2 as YFSETQ. Between the trimmed V and J ends, which lost 0 bases and 0 bases, there was a span of 9 bases. To note about this clonotype: Its antigen is not known.

Primed by a sample-barcoded 5' primer and a J-beta primer mix, a second PCR proceeded for 7 to 11 cycles. MiXCR was run by TCRdb on the 5' RACE reads, yielding one entry per CDR3 protein. The profile shows 800,000 to 950,000 distinct CDR3 sequences, almost 30% of them singletons. They isolated at least 6.5 million PBMCs from each sample. These data were likewise used in another study, on T cells of mothers and their children. That study reports: Each mother gave over 8.5 million TCR beta CDR3 reads; each child, around 3 million. Thymic selection molds TCR recombination output in a comparable way in related and unrelated pairs.

This TCR came from a woman in her 40s in good health. The chain links TRBV5-1 to TRBJ2-2, with TRBD2 as a possible D gene (5 bases). Sequenced material: blood. The CDR3 reads CASSLAGSPNTGELFF. CDR3 DNA sequence: TGCGCCAGCAGCTTGGCGGGGAGCCCGAACACCGGGGAGCTGTTTTTT.